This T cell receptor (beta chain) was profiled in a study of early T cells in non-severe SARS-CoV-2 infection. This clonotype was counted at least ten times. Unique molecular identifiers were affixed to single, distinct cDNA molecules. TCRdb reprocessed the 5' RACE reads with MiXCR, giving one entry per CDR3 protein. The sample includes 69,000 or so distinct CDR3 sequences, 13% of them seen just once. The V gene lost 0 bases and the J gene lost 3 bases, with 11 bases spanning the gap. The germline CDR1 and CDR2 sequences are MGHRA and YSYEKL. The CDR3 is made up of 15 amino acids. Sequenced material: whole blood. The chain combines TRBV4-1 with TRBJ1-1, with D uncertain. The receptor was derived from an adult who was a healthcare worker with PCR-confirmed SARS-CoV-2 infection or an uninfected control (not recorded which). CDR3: CASSQDWGSDTEAFF. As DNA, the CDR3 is TGCGCCAGCAGCCAAGATTGGGGATCAGACACTGAAGCTTTCTTT.